The rows below give T cell receptor beta chains drawn from one sample of a study of blood T cell repertoires in COVID-19. Sequenced by immunoSEQ multiplex PCR; TCRdb stores in-frame clones only, minus some. The sample has over 110,000 clones, about 87% seen once. The sample comprised PBMCs or T cells enriched from blood (not recorded which). Receptors originate from a middle-aged man in a cohort exposed to, infected with or recovered from COVID-19 (not recorded which). The CDR3 runs from the conserved cysteine through the conserved F or W. A D gene is named only where the DNA matches it firmly. Where a row states a size, it is once, few, many or the class of an expanded clone; other rows omit it.

cdr3_nt cdr3_aa j_call v_call d_call clone_size
TGCGCCAGCAGTGAGATAAAAGCGGGAGGACGGCAGTTCTTC CASSEIKAGGRQFF TRBJ2-1 TRBV10-2 TRBD2 .
TGTGCCAGCAGTCGGACCCGACTAGCGGGAGGAACTGAGCAGTTCTTC CASSRTRLAGGTEQFF TRBJ2-1 TRBV27 TRBD2 .
TGTGCCAGCAGCCACGACAGGGGGCCTAATGAAAAACTGTTTTTT CASSHDRGPNEKLFF TRBJ1-4 TRBV3-1/TRBV3-2 TRBD1 .
TGCGCCAGCAGCCACCAAACTTGGACAGGGAGGACCGGGGAGCTGTTTTTT CASSHQTWTGRTGELFF TRBJ2-2 TRBV4-1 TRBD1 few
TGCGCCAGCAGCTTATTGGGCGGGGGGCAAGGTTCACCCCTCCACTTT CASSLLGGGQGSPLHF TRBJ1-6 TRBV4-3 . few
TGTGCCAGCAGCCCTCGACTAGCGGGGGTGGATGAGCAGTTCTTC CASSPRLAGVDEQFF TRBJ2-1 TRBV9 TRBD2 .
TGTGCCAGCAGCCTATCGGGGTATGGTACGCAGTATTTT CASSLSGYGTQYF TRBJ2-3 TRBV3-1/TRBV3-2 . .
TGCGCCAGCAGCCCAGGACAGCTTCCTGATGAAAAACTGTTTTTT CASSPGQLPDEKLFF TRBJ1-4 TRBV5-1 . .
TGTGCCAGCAGCCCCGGGACAGCGAACACCGGGGAGCTGTTTTTT CASSPGTANTGELFF TRBJ2-2 TRBV7-8 TRBD1 .
TGTGCCACCAGCAGAGATCCCGGTTCAGGGGTCACCGGGGAGCTGTTTTTT CATSRDPGSGVTGELFF TRBJ2-2 TRBV15 . once
TGTGCCACCAGCAGAGATCGGGACAGGGGCCTAAACACCGGGGAGCTGTTTTTT CATSRDRDRGLNTGELFF TRBJ2-2 TRBV15 TRBD1 .
TGTGCCAGCAGTTCCTGGGGGACAGGGCATACCTACGAGCAGTACTTC CASSSWGTGHTYEQYF TRBJ2-7 TRBV28 TRBD1 .
TGTGCCAGCAGCTTCACGAGGACAGGAATTGGGGAGCAGTACTTC CASSFTRTGIGEQYF TRBJ2-7 TRBV7-9 TRBD1 few
TGTGCCAGCGCTTTGTCGGGAGGCAGGGAGGCCTATGGCTACACCTTC CASALSGGREAYGYTF TRBJ1-2 TRBV27 . .
TGTGCCAGCAGGCAGGGCTCTAGCAATCAGCCCCAGCATTTT CASRQGSSNQPQHF TRBJ1-5 TRBV6-5 . .
TGTGCTGTGTCGGAGGACAGGGGGGACACTGAAGCTTTCTTT CAVSEDRGDTEAFF TRBJ1-1 TRBV19 TRBD1 .
TGTGCCAGCAGCCAAGGTGCAGCGGGAGGGCCAGGGACCGGGGAGCTGTTTTTT CASSQGAAGGPGTGELFF TRBJ2-2 TRBV3-1/TRBV3-2 TRBD2 .
TGCGCCAGCAGCTTGGGCGGCGATCAGCCCCAGCATTTT CASSLGGDQPQHF TRBJ1-5 TRBV5-1 . .
TGTGCCATCAGTTGGGGCAACGGGCAGCCCCAGCATTTT CAISWGNGQPQHF TRBJ1-5 TRBV10-3 . .
TGTGCCAGCAGCTCCAGGTTCGCGATGAACACTGAAGCTTTCTTT CASSSRFAMNTEAFF TRBJ1-1 TRBV5-5 . .
TGTGCCAGCAGCTTAGTACAGGGACGAAGCGAGACCCAGTACTTC CASSLVQGRSETQYF TRBJ2-5 TRBV7-2 . .
TGTGCCAGCAGCGTAGGGGGGCGGGAGACCTCCTACGAGCAGTACTTC CASSVGGRETSYEQYF TRBJ2-7 TRBV9 . .
TGTGCCAGCAGCGTAGGGCCAGCCCGAGGGTACACCTTC CASSVGPARGYTF TRBJ1-2 TRBV9 . .
TGTGCCAGTAGCCCGGGGGGCTCTTATGGCTACACCTTC CASSPGGSYGYTF TRBJ1-2 TRBV19 . .
TGTGCCAGCAGCGCCGGGAATTTAGAGCAGTACTTC CASSAGNLEQYF TRBJ2-7 TRBV7-9 . .
TGTGCCAGCAGCCCGCTAGCGGGGGGGGCAGATACGCAGTATTTT CASSPLAGGADTQYF TRBJ2-3 TRBV9 TRBD2 .
TGTGCCAGCAGTTATTCTGAGGGGGCCTACGAGCAGTACTTC CASSYSEGAYEQYF TRBJ2-7 TRBV6-5 . .
TGTGCCAGCTGCCCCTTCCTCTCGGGGGGCTACACCTTC CASCPFLSGGYTF TRBJ1-2 TRBV6-2/TRBV6-3 . .
TGTGCCAGCAGCTTGGTGGCAGGGGGCATCTACGAGCAGTACTTC CASSLVAGGIYEQYF TRBJ2-7 TRBV11-2 TRBD1 .
TGTGCCAGCAGCCCAGCCCCTAGCGGGATCTCCTACGAGCAGTACTTC CASSPAPSGISYEQYF TRBJ2-7 TRBV7-6 TRBD2 .
TGTGCCAGCAGTTACCCGCTAGCGGGTACGGAGCTGTTTTTT CASSYPLAGTELFF TRBJ2-2 TRBV7-9 TRBD2 few
TGCGCCAGCAGTTACGGCGGGAGCTCCTACGAGCAGTACTTC CASSYGGSSYEQYF TRBJ2-7 TRBV10-1 TRBD2 .
TGTGCCAGCTCACCACCGGTGGTGAGAGATACGCAGTATTTT CASSPPVVRDTQYF TRBJ2-3 TRBV18 . .
TGTGCCAGCAGGTCAACTAGCGGGAGACCCGGGGAGCTGTTTTTT CASRSTSGRPGELFF TRBJ2-2 TRBV2 TRBD2 once
TGTGCCAGCAGCCCACGGAGCTCCTACAATGAGCAGTTCTTC CASSPRSSYNEQFF TRBJ2-1 TRBV27 . .
TGTGCCAGCTCGACTAGAACTAGGCCCTACGAGCAGTACTTC CASSTRTRPYEQYF TRBJ2-7 TRBV28 . few
TGTGCCTGGAGTCTGGGGCCAAATCAGCCCCAGCATTTT CAWSLGPNQPQHF TRBJ1-5 TRBV30 . .
TGCGCCAGCAGCTTGGACAGATCCTACGAGCAGTACTTC CASSLDRSYEQYF TRBJ2-7 TRBV5-1 . .
TGTGCCATCATGGGCGGGAGCAAACATGATGAGCAGTTCTTC CAIMGGSKHDEQFF TRBJ2-1 TRBV10-3 TRBD2 .
TGTGCCAGTAGTATAGTTGGGGGAAGACGACTAGCGGCATCCTACGAGCAGTACTTC CASSIVGGRRLAASYEQYF TRBJ2-7 TRBV19 TRBD2 .
TGTGCCAGCAGTTTCCTAGCGGGCGAGCAGTACTTC CASSFLAGEQYF TRBJ2-7 TRBV28 TRBD2 .
TGTGCCAGCAGCCCCCAGGCGACAGCGAACACTGAAGCTTTCTTT CASSPQATANTEAFF TRBJ1-1 TRBV16 . .
TGTGCCAGCTCACCGTCCGGCCGGGACAGCTATGGCTACACCTTC CASSPSGRDSYGYTF TRBJ1-2 TRBV18 TRBD1 .
TGTGCCAGCAGCGTTTATAGGGGGCTCGGAAACACCATATATTTT CASSVYRGLGNTIYF TRBJ1-3 TRBV7-8 TRBD1 .
TGTGCCAGCAGTTACGGGACAGGGTATACTGAAGCTTTCTTT CASSYGTGYTEAFF TRBJ1-1 TRBV6-5 TRBD1 .
TGTGCCAGCAGTGCCAGAGGCAGGGAGGGCGGGGAGCTGTTTTTT CASSARGREGGELFF TRBJ2-2 TRBV9 TRBD2 .
TGTGCCAGCTCCAGCTCCTATAATTCACCCCTCCACTTT CASSSSYNSPLHF TRBJ1-6 TRBV28 . once
TGTGCCATCAGTGGCGGCGGAAAGGCGTACGAGCAGTACTTC CAISGGGKAYEQYF TRBJ2-7 TRBV10-3 . few
TGTGCCATCTCCCTAAATATTGTGAACACTGAAGCTTTCTTT CAISLNIVNTEAFF TRBJ1-1 TRBV10-3 . .
TGTGCCAGCAGTTTATCGGGGGAACTAGCGGGGTTCTACGAGCAGTACTTC CASSLSGELAGFYEQYF TRBJ2-7 TRBV27 TRBD2 .
TGTGCCAGCAGCTTAAGGGCGGGAGGCCTCCCCAGCCAGGAGACCCAGTACTTC CASSLRAGGLPSQETQYF TRBJ2-5 TRBV7-2 TRBD2 .
TGTGCCAGCAGCGTAGTGGGGGCACGAGGACAAGAGACCCAGTACTTC CASSVVGARGQETQYF TRBJ2-5 TRBV9 . .
TGTGCCAGCAGCGTGGGGATAGCGGGAGGGCCCGAGCAGTACTTC CASSVGIAGGPEQYF TRBJ2-7 TRBV9 TRBD2 .